This TCR beta chain was identified in a study of T cells in Graves' hyperthyroidism and ophthalmopathy. The study's findings and limits: The model forecast ophthalmopathy, anticipating it by a median approximately 7 months before onset.

Researchers took RNA transcripts and amplified the TCR beta CDR3 regions from them. Using the HTBI primer set, a first-round RT-PCR was run on the TCR CDR3. One entry per CDR3 protein, called by TCRdb with MiXCR from the multiplex PCR reads. Among around 760,000 distinct CDR3 sequences listed, roughly a third were seen once. This clonotype was observed a few times. What it recognizes is unknown. A patient was excluded if there was uncontrolled infection, other autoimmune disease, pregnancy or lactation. Clinical symptoms, serum thyroxine and TRAb, thyroid ultrasound and orbital computed tomography together formed the diagnostic basis. PBMCs stemmed from about 9.7 ml fresh peripheral blood. Sequenced input: blood. The receptor comes from a woman in her forties with Graves' hyperthyroidism.

CDR3 sequence (DNA): TGTGCCAGCAGTTCAACCGACCGACAGGGGAACTATGGCTACACCTTC. It is translated as CASSSTDRQGNYGYTF. The chain joins TRBV6-6 to TRBJ1-2; 8 nucleotides agree with TRBD1. The germline V gene has CDR1 MNHNY and CDR2 SVGAGI (reference sequence). The CDR3 length is 16 residues. V shed 4 bases, J shed 2 bases, and the junction held 9 bases outside the gene matches.